This T cell receptor (beta chain) originates from a study of human T cells and chemical hapten exposure. Background on the study: Sensitization employed 2% DPC on about 2 cm by about 2 cm of upper inner arm skin.

Regarding time point: patch test 2, 6 weeks after DPC sensitization. Stated treatment: therapeutic diphenylcyclopropenone sensitization with weekly scalp DPC. The study used a library that attached unique molecular identifiers to individual cDNA molecules. As originally analysed: Ranging from about 20,000 to 750,000, TCR counts per sample had a median value of approximately 95,000. TCRdb itself ran the RACE reads through MiXCR, one entry per CDR3 protein. The authors' filters were not applied to this entry. Altogether 90,000 to 110,000 distinct CDR3 sequences are present, about a tenth being singletons, with the ten largest covering about 3.4%. This clonotype turned up a few times. The germline V gene encodes CDR1 DFQATT and CDR2 SNEGSKA (reference sequence). The V gene end was trimmed by 6 bases and the J gene end by 2 bases; junction bases not matched to a gene: 6. The CDR3 has 15 residues.

Sequencing used whole blood, obtained in connection with sensitization to the hapten diphenylcyclopropenone (DPC). The sequence derives from a woman in her thirties or forties with alopecia areata. Some clones in this sample may be carry-over from other donors' samples. V usage is TRBV20-1 and J usage is TRBJ2-7, with TRBD2 matching over 14 bases. CDR3 sequence: CSAPRLAGGTYEQYF. CDR3 nucleotides: TGCAGTGCGCCAAGACTAGCGGGGGGGACCTACGAGCAGTACTTC.